The source of this T cell receptor (beta chain) is a study of a mutant IDH1 vaccine in newly diagnosed glioma. Study-level background: Vaccination followed radiotherapy alone by 4-6 weeks, or accompanied temozolomide cycles. Visit timing is recorded as week 35 for V12 and week 47 for V13. Findings of the study overall: Seemingly, pseudoprogression had no relation to changes in the top peripheral T cell clonotypes.

Remarks on this clone: Its specificity is unknown.

This sample's time point: week 47, end of study. With topical imiquimod, each dose of the vaccine consisted of 300 ug of mutant IDH1 20-mer peptide. Donor diagnoses consisted of new WHO grade 3 or 4 IDH1-mutant, ATRX-lost astrocytomas. Sequencing used immunoSEQ multiplex PCR; TCRdb keeps in-frame clones, though not all of them. The sample includes tens of thousands of clones, approximately 75% of them seen just once. This clonotype was sampled from a man aged 35-49 years with glioma. The source material was PBMCs, sampled from a glioma patient whose treatment included an IDH1 peptide vaccine.

The CDR3: CASPTGSSYNSPLHF. CDR3 sequence (DNA): TGTGCCTCCCCGACGGGTAGCTCCTATAATTCACCCCTCCACTTT. The V gene is TRBV30, the J gene TRBJ1-6; D is undetermined. This CDR3 is built from 15 residues. V shed 7 bases and J shed 0 bases, with 13 bases lying between them. Germline-derived CDR1 and CDR2 are GTSNPN and SVGIG (reference sequence). The full variable domain, completed using reference TRBV30 and TRBJ1-6, is SQTIHQWPATLVQPVGSPLSLECTVEGTSNPNLYWYRQAAGRGLQLLFYSVGIGQISSEVPQNLSASRPQDRQFILSSKKLLLSDSGFYLCASPTGSSYNSPLHFGNGTRLTVT.